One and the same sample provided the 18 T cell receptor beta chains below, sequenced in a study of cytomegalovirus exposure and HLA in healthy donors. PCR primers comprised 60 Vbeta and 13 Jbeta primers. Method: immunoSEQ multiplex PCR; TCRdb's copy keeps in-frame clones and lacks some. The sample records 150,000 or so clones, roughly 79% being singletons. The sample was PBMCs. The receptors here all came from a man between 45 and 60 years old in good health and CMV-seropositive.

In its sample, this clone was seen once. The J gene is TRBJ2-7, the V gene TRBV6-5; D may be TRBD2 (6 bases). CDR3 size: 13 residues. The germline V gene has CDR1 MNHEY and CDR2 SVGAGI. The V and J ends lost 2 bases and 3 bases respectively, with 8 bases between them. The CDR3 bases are TGTGCCAGCAGTTACGGGACTGGCTACGAGCAGTACGTC. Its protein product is CASSYGTGYEQYV.

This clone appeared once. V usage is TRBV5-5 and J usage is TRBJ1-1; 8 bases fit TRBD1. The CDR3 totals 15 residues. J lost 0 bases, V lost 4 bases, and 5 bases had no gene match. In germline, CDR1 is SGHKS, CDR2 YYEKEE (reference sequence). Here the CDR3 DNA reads TGTGCCAGCAGCGGGTGGGACAGGTTGAACACTGAAGCTTTCTTT. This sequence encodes CASSGWDRLNTEAFF.

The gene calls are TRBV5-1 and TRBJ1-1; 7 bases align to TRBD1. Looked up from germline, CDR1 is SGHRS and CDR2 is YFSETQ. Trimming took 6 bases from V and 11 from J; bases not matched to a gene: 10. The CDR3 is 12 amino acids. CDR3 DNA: TGCGCCAGCATCGGACTACAGGGGAATGCTTTCTTT. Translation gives CASIGLQGNAFF.

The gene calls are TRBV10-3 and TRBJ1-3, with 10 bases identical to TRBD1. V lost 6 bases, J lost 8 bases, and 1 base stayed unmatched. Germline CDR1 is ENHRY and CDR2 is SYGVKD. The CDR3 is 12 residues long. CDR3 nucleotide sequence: TGTGCCATCAGGGGACAGGGGTACACCATATATTTT. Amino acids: CAIRGQGYTIYF.

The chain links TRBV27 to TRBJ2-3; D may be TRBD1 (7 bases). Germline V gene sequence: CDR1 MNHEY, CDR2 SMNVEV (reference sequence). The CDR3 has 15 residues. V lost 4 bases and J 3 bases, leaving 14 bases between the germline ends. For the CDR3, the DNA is TGTGCCAGCAGTTCCCGGACAGGAGGGACAGATACGCAGTATTTT. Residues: CASSSRTGGTDTQYF.

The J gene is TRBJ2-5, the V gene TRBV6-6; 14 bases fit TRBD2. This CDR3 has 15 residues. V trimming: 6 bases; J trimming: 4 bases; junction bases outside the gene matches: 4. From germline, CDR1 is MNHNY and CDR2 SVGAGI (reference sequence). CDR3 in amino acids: CASSGLAGGSETQYF. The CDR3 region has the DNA TGTGCCAGCAGCGGACTAGCGGGGGGCTCAGAGACCCAGTACTTC.

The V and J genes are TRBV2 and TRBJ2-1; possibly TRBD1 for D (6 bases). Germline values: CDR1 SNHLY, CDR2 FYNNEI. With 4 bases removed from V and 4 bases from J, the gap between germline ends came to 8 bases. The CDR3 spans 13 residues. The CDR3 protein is CASSGTEYNEQFF. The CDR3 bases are TGTGCCAGCAGTGGGACAGAGTACAATGAGCAGTTCTTC.

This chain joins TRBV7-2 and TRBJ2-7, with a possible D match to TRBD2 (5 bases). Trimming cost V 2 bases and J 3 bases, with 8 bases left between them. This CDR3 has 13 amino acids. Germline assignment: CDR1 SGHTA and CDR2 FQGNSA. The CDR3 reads CASSLRLNYEQYF. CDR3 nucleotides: TGTGCCAGCAGCTTAAGACTAAACTACGAGCAGTACTTC.

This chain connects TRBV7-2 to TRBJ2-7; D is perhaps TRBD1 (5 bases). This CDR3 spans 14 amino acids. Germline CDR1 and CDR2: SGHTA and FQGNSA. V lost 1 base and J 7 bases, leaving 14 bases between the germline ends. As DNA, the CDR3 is TGTGCCAGCAGCTTAGAGCAGGGATCTATTGAGCAGTACTTC. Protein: CASSLEQGSIEQYF.

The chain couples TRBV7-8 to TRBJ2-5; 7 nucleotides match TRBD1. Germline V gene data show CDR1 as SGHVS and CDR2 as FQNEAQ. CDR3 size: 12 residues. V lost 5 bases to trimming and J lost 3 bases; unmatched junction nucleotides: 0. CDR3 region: CASSTGEETQYF. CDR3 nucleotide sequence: TGTGCCAGCAGCACAGGGGAAGAGACCCAGTACTTC. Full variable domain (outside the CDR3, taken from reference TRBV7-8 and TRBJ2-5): GAGVSQSPRYKVAKRGQDVALRCDPISGHVSLFWYQQALGQGPEFLTYFQNEAQLDKSGLPSDRFFAERPEGSVSTLKIQRTQQEDSAVYLCASSTGEETQYFGPGTRLLVL.

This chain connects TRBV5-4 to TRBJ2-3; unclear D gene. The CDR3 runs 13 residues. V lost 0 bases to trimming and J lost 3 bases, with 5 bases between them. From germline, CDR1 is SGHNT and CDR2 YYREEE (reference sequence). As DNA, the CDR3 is TGTGCCAGCAGCTTGGCCGGGACAGATACGCAGTATTTT. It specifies CASSLAGTDTQYF.

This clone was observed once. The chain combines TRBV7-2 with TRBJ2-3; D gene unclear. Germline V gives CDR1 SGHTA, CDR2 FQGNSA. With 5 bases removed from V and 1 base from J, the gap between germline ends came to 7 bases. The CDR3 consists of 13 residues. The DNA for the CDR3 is TGTGCCAGCAGCCCGCCAGGCACAGATACGCAGTATTTT. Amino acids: CASSPPGTDTQYF.

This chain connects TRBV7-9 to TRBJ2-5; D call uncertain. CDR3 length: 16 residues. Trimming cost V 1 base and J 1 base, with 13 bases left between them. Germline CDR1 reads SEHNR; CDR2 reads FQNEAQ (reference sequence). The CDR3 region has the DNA TGTGCCAGCAGCTTAGTACCAGGTCTGGGCCAAGAGACCCAGTACTTC. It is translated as CASSLVPGLGQETQYF.

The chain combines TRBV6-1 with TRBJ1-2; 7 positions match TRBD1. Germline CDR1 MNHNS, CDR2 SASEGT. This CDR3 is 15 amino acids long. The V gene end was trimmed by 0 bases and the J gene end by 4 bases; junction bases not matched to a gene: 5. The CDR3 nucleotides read TGTGCCAGCAGTGAAGCGCTAGGGACAGCCTATGGCTACACCTTC. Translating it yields CASSEALGTAYGYTF.

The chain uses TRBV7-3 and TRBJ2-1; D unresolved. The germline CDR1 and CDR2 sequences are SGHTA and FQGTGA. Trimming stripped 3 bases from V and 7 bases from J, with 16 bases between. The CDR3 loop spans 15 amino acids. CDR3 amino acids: CASSLQAGSLNEQFF. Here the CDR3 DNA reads TGTGCCAGCAGCTTGCAAGCCGGGTCCTTAAATGAGCAGTTCTTC.

The CDR3 loop is CASSLDLNREETQYF. The CDR3 nucleotides read TGTGCCAGCAGCTTAGACCTCAACAGGGAAGAGACCCAGTACTTC. This sequence joins TRBV7-9 and TRBJ2-5; tentatively, D is TRBD1 (6 bases). Germline CDR1 reads SEHNR; CDR2 reads FQNEAQ (reference sequence). V lost 1 base and J lost 3, with 12 bases in between. The CDR3 length is 15 residues.

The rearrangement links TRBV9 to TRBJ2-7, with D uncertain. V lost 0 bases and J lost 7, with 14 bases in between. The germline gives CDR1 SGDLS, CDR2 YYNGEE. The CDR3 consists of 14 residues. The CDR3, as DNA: TGTGCCAGCAGCGTAGGACGCGGCCCAAAAGAGCAGTACTTC. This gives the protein CASSVGRGPKEQYF.

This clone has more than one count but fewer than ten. CDR3 sequence: CASSLAFSDTQYF. The CDR3 DNA sequence: TGTGCCAGCAGCTTGGCTTTCTCAGATACGCAGTATTTT. The chain recombines TRBV5-5 with TRBJ2-3; D gene unclear. CDR1 is SGHKS and CDR2 is YYEKEE in the germline V gene (reference sequence). V was pared by 0 bases and J by 4 bases, with 6 bases between. The CDR3 is 13 amino acids.